The next 3 T cell receptor beta chains were all read from a single sample in a study of blood T cells in healthy people across ages. With a J-beta primer mix and a sample-barcoded 5' primer, a second PCR ran about 7 to 12 cycles. TCRdb independently ran MiXCR on the 5' RACE reads; one entry per CDR3 protein. Of 1.5 million to 2 million distinct CDR3 sequences detected, approximately 30% appear once; the ten largest clones hold over 7%. The sequenced sample was blood. The receptors originated from a woman in her twenties or thirties in good health.

There are a few counts of this clonotype. The CDR3 DNA reads TGCAGTGCTAGAGATTTAAGCGGGGATGGGACAGATACGCAGTATTTT. Translated: CSARDLSGDGTDTQYF. The chain is built from TRBV20-1 and TRBJ2-3, with 7 bases lining up with TRBD2. The J segment lost 3 bases and the V segment lost 0 bases, leaving 9 bases of the junction unmatched. CDR1 DFQATT and CDR2 SNEGSKA come from the germline V gene (reference sequence). The CDR3 runs 16 residues.

The genes are TRBV27 and TRBJ2-3; 8 nucleotides line up with TRBD2. Germline V lookup: CDR1 MNHEY, CDR2 SMNVEV (reference sequence). The CDR3 sequence is 16 residues long. The ends lost 7 bases at V and 3 bases at J; junction bases unmatched: 12. The CDR3 loop is CASIFRTGTRTDTQYF. The CDR3 DNA reads as TGTGCCAGCATTTTCCGAACCGGGACTAGGACAGATACGCAGTATTTT.

The chain combines TRBV6-5 with TRBJ2-3; the D gene is possibly TRBD2 (5 bases). The CDR3 is made up of 14 amino acids. Germline CDR1 and CDR2: MNHEY and SVGAGI. V lost 8 bases and J lost 4, with 16 bases in between. The CDR3 nucleotides read TGTGCCAGCGGAAAAGTTGGAGCGGCAGATACGCAGTATTTT. This translates into CASGKVGAADTQYF.